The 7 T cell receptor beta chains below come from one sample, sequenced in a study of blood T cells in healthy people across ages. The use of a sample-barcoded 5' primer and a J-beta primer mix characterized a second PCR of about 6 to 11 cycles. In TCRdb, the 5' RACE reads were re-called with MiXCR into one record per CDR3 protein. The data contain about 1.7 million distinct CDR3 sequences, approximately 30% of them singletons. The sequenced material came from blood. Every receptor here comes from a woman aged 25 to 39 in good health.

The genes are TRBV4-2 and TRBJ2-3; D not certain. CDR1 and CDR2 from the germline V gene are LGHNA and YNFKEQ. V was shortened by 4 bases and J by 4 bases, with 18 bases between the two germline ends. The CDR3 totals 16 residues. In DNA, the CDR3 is TGTGCCAGCAGCCTCCGGATGGGTACGGTTGCAGATACGCAGTATTTT. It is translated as CASSLRMGTVADTQYF.

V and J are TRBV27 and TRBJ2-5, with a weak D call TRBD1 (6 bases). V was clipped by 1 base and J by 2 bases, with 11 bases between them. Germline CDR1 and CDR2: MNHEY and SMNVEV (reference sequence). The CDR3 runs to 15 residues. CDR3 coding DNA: TGTGCCAGCAGTTTATGGTGGGGGCCTCAAGAGACCCAGTACTTC. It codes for CASSLWWGPQETQYF.

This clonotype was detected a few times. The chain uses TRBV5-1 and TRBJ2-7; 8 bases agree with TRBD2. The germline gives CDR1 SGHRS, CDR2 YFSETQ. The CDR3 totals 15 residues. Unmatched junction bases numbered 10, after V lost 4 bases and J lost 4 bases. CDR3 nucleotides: TGCGCCAGCAGCCTCATGACGGGAGGGCCGTACGAGCAGTACTTC. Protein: CASSLMTGGPYEQYF.

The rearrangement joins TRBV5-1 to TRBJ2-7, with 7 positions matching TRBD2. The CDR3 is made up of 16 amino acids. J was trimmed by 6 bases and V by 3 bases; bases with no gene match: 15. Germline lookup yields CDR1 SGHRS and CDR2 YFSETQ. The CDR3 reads CASSSGSSGDPLEQYF. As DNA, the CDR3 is TGCGCCAGCAGCTCCGGATCTAGCGGTGACCCTCTCGAGCAGTACTTC. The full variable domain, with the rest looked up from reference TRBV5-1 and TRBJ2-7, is KAGVTQTPRYLIKTRGQQVTLSCSPISGHRSVSWYQQTPGQGLQFLFEYFSETQRNKGNFPGRFSGRQFSNSRSEMNVSTLELGDSALYLCASSSGSSGDPLEQYFGPGTRLTVT.

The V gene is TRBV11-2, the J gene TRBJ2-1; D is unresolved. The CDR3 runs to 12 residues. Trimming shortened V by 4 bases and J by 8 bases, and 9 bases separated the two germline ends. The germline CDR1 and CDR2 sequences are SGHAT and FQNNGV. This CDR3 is CASSSARYEQFF. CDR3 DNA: TGTGCCAGCAGCTCCGCCCGTTATGAGCAGTTCTTC.

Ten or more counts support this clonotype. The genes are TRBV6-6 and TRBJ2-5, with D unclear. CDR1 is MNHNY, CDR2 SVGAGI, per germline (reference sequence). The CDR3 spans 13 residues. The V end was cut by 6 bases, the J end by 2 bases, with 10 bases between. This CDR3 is CASSSVAQETQYF. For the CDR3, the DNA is TGTGCCAGCAGCAGCGTGGCACAAGAGACCCAGTACTTC.

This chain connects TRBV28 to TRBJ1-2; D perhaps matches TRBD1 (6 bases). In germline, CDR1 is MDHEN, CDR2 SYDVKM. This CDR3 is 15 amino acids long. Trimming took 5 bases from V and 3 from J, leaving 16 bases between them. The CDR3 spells CASSLPRGRDYGYTF. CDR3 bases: TGTGCCAGCAGTCTGCCCCGGGGGCGGGACTATGGCTACACCTTC.